The 32 T cell receptor beta chains below all came from one sample that was sequenced in a study of early T cells in non-severe SARS-CoV-2 infection. One entry per CDR3 protein, called by TCRdb with MiXCR from the 5' RACE reads. This sample has 25,000 to 30,000 distinct CDR3 sequences; around 4.2% occur once, and the top ten carry 4% to 5.5%. Sequencing was carried out using whole blood. The receptors here all came from an adult who was a healthcare worker with PCR-confirmed SARS-CoV-2 infection or an uninfected control (not recorded which).

Many counts were recorded for this clonotype. The chain carries TRBV4-1 and TRBJ2-1; 10 positions match TRBD2. CDR1 is MGHRA, CDR2 YSYEKL, per germline. With V trimmed by 4 bases and J by 6 bases, 21 bases remained unmatched. This CDR3 is 20 amino acids long. The CDR3 sequence: CASSRSTGLLAGRGANEQFF. Written as DNA, the CDR3 is TGCGCCAGCAGCCGCTCAACAGGGTTACTAGCGGGACGGGGGGCCAATGAGCAGTTCTTC.

The rearrangement joins TRBV6-5 to TRBJ2-7; D unresolved. The CDR3 sequence is 15 residues long. Trimming left V 0 bases short and J 1 base short, with 10 bases between. Germline CDR1 is MNHEY and CDR2 is SVGAGI. The CDR3 nucleotides read TGTGCCAGCAGTTACTCGACGCTAGGATCCTACGAGCAGTACTTC. This translates into CASSYSTLGSYEQYF.

This clonotype occurred many times. The gene calls are TRBV29-1 and TRBJ2-7; 10 bases fit TRBD1. The V gene's germline CDR1 is SQVTM and CDR2 ANQGSEA. J was trimmed by 2 bases and V by 4 bases; bases with no gene match: 2. The CDR3 length is 13 residues. The CDR3 nucleotides are TGCAGCGTTGCCGGACAGGGGGCCTACGAGCAGTACTTC. Translation gives CSVAGQGAYEQYF.

The chain recombines TRBV5-1 with TRBJ2-7, with TRBD1 as a possible D gene (5 bases). V gave up 4 bases and J gave up 3 bases, with 11 bases separating them. The CDR3 extends over 13 amino acids. Germline CDR1 and CDR2: SGHRS and YFSETQ. CDR3 loop: CASSQGKGYEQYF. CDR3 nucleotide sequence: TGCGCCAGCAGCCAGGGCAAGGGCTACGAGCAGTACTTC.

This clonotype showed up many times. V usage is TRBV5-1 and J usage is TRBJ2-2; D call uncertain. Trimming took off 0 bases at V and 0 bases at J, with 9 bases between the two ends. This CDR3 has 16 residues. CDR1 and CDR2 from the germline V gene are SGHRS and YFSETQ. The CDR3, as DNA: TGCGCCAGCAGCTTGGATGTGACACCGAACACCGGGGAGCTGTTTTTT. This gives the protein CASSLDVTPNTGELFF.

This clonotype was counted a few times. The chain couples TRBV29-1 to TRBJ2-3; 8 nucleotides line up with TRBD2. Trimming took 1 base from V and 6 from J; bases not matched to a gene: 12. From germline, CDR1 is SQVTM and CDR2 ANQGSEA. The CDR3 runs to 16 residues. The chain's CDR3 is CSVEGFSGETRDTQYF. The CDR3 DNA is TGCAGCGTTGAAGGGTTTAGCGGGGAGACGCGGGATACGCAGTATTTT.

This clonotype appeared many times. The J gene is TRBJ2-7, the V gene TRBV3-1; no clear D gene. The V gene's germline CDR1 is LGHDT and CDR2 YNNKEL (reference sequence). The germline V and J ends were trimmed by 5 bases and 2 bases, with 10 bases remaining between them. The CDR3 is 13 amino acids. CDR3 sequence reads: CASSVQPPYEQYF. CDR3 in DNA: TGTGCCAGCAGCGTCCAACCCCCCTACGAGCAGTACTTC.

The sample holds many counts of this clonotype. The chain has TRBV5-1 and TRBJ2-7; TRBD2 agrees at 10 bases. V dropped 4 bases and J dropped 5; count of bases not matched to a gene: 6. Germline V CDR1 and CDR2: SGHRS, YFSETQ. This CDR3 comprises 14 residues. CDR3 loop: CASSMGLATNEQYF. CDR3 DNA sequence: TGCGCCAGCAGCATGGGACTAGCGACCAACGAGCAGTACTTC.

The gene calls are TRBV11-3 and TRBJ2-1; D is unresolved. The CDR3 extends over 14 amino acids. The V gene's germline CDR1 is SGHNT and CDR2 YENEEA. Trimming left V 0 bases short and J 6 bases short, with 9 bases between. DNA of the CDR3: TGTGCCAGCAGCTTAGATACGGTCAGCAATGAGCAGTTCTTC. Translated, it gives CASSLDTVSNEQFF.

This clonotype was counted ten times or more. The rearrangement links TRBV20-1 to TRBJ2-5; D not certain. Germline V gives CDR1 DFQATT, CDR2 SNEGSKA (reference sequence). Trimming removed 6 bases at V and 5 bases at J, with 19 bases between. The CDR3 extends over 14 amino acids. The CDR3 here is CSAKRVDDMETQYF. As DNA, the CDR3 is TGCAGTGCCAAAAGGGTAGATGATATGGAGACCCAGTACTTC.

This clonotype is large. This rearrangement joins TRBV27 to TRBJ2-5, with D perhaps TRBD1 (6 bases). Germline loops: CDR1 MNHEY, CDR2 SMNVEV (reference sequence). V lost 4 bases, J lost 4 bases, and 16 bases lay in between. This CDR3 spans 15 amino acids. The CDR3 DNA reads as TGTGCCAGCAGTTCCACAGGGACCTGGGGAGAGACCCAGTACTTC. Its protein is CASSSTGTWGETQYF.

This clonotype was counted only a few times. V gene TRBV5-5 combines with J gene TRBJ2-1; TRBD2 aligns across 10 bases. Germline V gene sequence: CDR1 SGHKS, CDR2 YYEKEE (reference sequence). V was pared by 4 bases and J by 6 bases, with 7 bases of the junction left unmatched. The CDR3 is 15 residues long. For the CDR3, the DNA is TGTGCCAGCAGCCGACCCCTAGCGGGAGTCAATGAGCAGTTCTTC. This sequence encodes CASSRPLAGVNEQFF.

This clonotype has more than one count but fewer than ten. This rearrangement joins TRBV10-3 to TRBJ2-2; a possible D gene is TRBD1 (6 bases). The length of the CDR3 is 18 residues. Germline V gene lookup returns CDR1 ENHRY and CDR2 SYGVKD. With 3 bases removed from V and 0 bases from J, the gap between germline ends came to 17 bases. The CDR3 here is CAISDPPGVHTNTGELFF. DNA for the CDR3: TGTGCCATCAGTGACCCCCCAGGGGTACATACGAACACCGGGGAGCTGTTTTTT.

This clonotype was detected many times. J is TRBJ2-7 and V is TRBV7-9; 9 bases fit TRBD1. CDR1 and CDR2 (germline): SEHNR, FQNEAQ (reference sequence). V shed 3 bases, J shed 2 bases, and the junction held 8 bases outside the gene matches. This CDR3 is built from 16 residues. The CDR3 loop reads CASSLLTGQGAYEQYF. CDR3 coding DNA: TGTGCCAGCAGCTTGTTAACGGGACAGGGAGCCTACGAGCAGTACTTC.

This clonotype was found many times. The V call is TRBV10-1, the J call TRBJ1-1; 10 positions match TRBD1. Germline V CDR1 and CDR2: WNHNN, SYGVQD (reference sequence). The CDR3 totals 17 residues. J lost 0 bases, V lost 5 bases, and 9 bases had no gene match. For the CDR3, the DNA is TGCGCCAGCAGTACCGGGACAGGGGATTACATGAACACTGAAGCTTTCTTT. Its protein product is CASSTGTGDYMNTEAFF.

The genes are TRBV5-1 and TRBJ2-1, with 7 bases matching TRBD1. The CDR3 is 14 residues long. With 6 bases clipped from V and 3 bases from J, the junction kept 6 bases outside the gene matches. CDR1 is SGHRS and CDR2 is YFSETQ in the germline V gene. The CDR3 sequence: CASKHGTDYNEQFF. In nucleotides, the CDR3 is TGCGCCAGCAAACACGGGACAGACTACAATGAGCAGTTCTTC.

This chain joins TRBV7-9 and TRBJ2-7; D may be TRBD1 (5 bases). V dropped 5 bases and J dropped 4 bases, with 15 bases sitting between them. CDR1 and CDR2 from the germline V gene are SEHNR and FQNEAQ (reference sequence). The CDR3 length is 14 residues. CDR3 DNA sequence: TGTGCCAGCAGCAGGGGCGTATCGGTGTACGAGCAGTACTTC. Amino acid sequence: CASSRGVSVYEQYF.

This clonotype was counted between two and nine times. V is TRBV15 and J is TRBJ2-7, with 7 bases fitting TRBD2. Germline CDR1 is LNHNV and CDR2 is YYDKDF (reference sequence). The CDR3 has 15 residues. Trimming at V came to 0 bases and at J to 2 bases, leaving 4 bases not matched to a gene. CDR3 sequence reads: CATSRDFGGAYEQYF. The CDR3 DNA sequence: TGTGCCACCAGCAGAGATTTTGGGGGGGCCTACGAGCAGTACTTC.

In its sample, this clonotype was seen many times. CDR3 residues: CASSPGTPSEQYF. The CDR3 nucleotides are TGTGCCAGCAGTCCCGGGACCCCGAGTGAGCAGTACTTC. The chain has TRBV28 and TRBJ2-7; D is possibly TRBD1 or TRBD2 (5 bases each). Germline V gives CDR1 MDHEN, CDR2 SYDVKM. This CDR3 has 13 residues. The V and J ends lost 5 bases and 7 bases respectively, with 15 bases between them.

This clonotype occurred many times. The chain links TRBV11-2 to TRBJ2-7; no definite D call. The V gene lost 5 bases and the J gene lost 0 bases, with 14 bases spanning the gap. The germline gives CDR1 SGHAT, CDR2 FQNNGV. This CDR3 region has 15 residues. The CDR3 spells CASSPSRWSSYEQYF. The CDR3 DNA sequence: TGTGCCAGCAGCCCGTCTCGCTGGAGCTCCTACGAGCAGTACTTC.

This clonotype has ten or more counts. The chain joins TRBV5-1 to TRBJ2-7, with 10 nucleotides matching TRBD2. Germline-derived CDR1 and CDR2 are SGHRS and YFSETQ. The CDR3 has 15 residues. The ends lost 2 bases at V and 0 bases at J; junction bases unmatched: 2. In DNA form, the CDR3 reads TGCGCCAGCAGCTTCAGCGGGAGGGCCTCCTACGAGCAGTACTTC. This codes for CASSFSGRASYEQYF.

This clonotype has at least ten counts. The genes are TRBV7-3 and TRBJ2-5; D is unclear. Germline assignment: CDR1 SGHTA and CDR2 FQGTGA. V was trimmed by 0 bases and J by 5 bases, leaving 7 bases between them. CDR3 length: 13 residues. The CDR3 sequence: CASSLTRTETQYF. In DNA form, the CDR3 reads TGTGCCAGCAGCTTAACGCGTACGGAGACCCAGTACTTC.

This rearrangement joins TRBV3-1 to TRBJ2-1; D gene unclear. Trimming stripped 1 base from V and 4 bases from J, with 5 bases between. CDR1 and CDR2 (germline): LGHDT, YNNKEL (reference sequence). The CDR3 loop spans 13 amino acids. The CDR3 loop is CASSQGRYNEQFF. The CDR3 nucleotides read TGTGCCAGCAGCCAAGGGCGATACAATGAGCAGTTCTTC.

This clonotype was recorded at least ten times. The V call is TRBV12-3 or TRBV12-4, the J call TRBJ2-1; D perhaps matches TRBD1 (5 bases). The CDR3 consists of 14 residues. V lost 4 bases, J lost 6 bases, and 13 bases lay in between. This CDR3 is CASSSQVPGNEQFF. The CDR3 bases are TGTGCCAGCAGTTCACAGGTTCCCGGCAATGAGCAGTTCTTC.

This clonotype was found many times. The chain's CDR3 is CAWSYPRTQVTPLSGANVLTF. CDR3 DNA sequence: TGTGCCTGGAGTTACCCCCGGACACAGGTCACACCCCTCTCTGGGGCCAACGTCCTGACTTTC. The V call is TRBV30, the J call TRBJ2-6, with a tentative D call TRBD1 (5 bases). The length of the CDR3 is 21 residues. V was shortened by 2 bases and J by 0 bases, with 26 bases between the two germline ends. Germline V CDR1 and CDR2: GTSNPN, SVGIG (reference sequence).

A few counts support this clonotype. The chain recombines TRBV3-1 with TRBJ2-7; no definite D call. This CDR3 has 16 residues. Germline CDR1 is LGHDT and CDR2 is YNNKEL (reference sequence). V gave up 0 bases and J gave up 3 bases, with 15 bases separating them. The CDR3 bases are TGTGCCAGCAGCCAAGACGCCGGGCAGCCATACTACGAGCAGTACTTC. Protein product: CASSQDAGQPYYEQYF.

This clonotype was detected many times. The chain carries TRBV6-6 and TRBJ1-5; D possibly corresponds to TRBD1 (6 bases). Deletions cut 6 bases from V and 7 bases from J, with 16 bases between. CDR1 and CDR2 (germline): MNHNY, SVGAGI (reference sequence). The CDR3 has 14 amino acids. In DNA, the CDR3 is TGTGCCAGCAGCCTCCCCGGGGGGCAGCAGCCCCAGCATTTT. The encoded protein is CASSLPGGQQPQHF.

This clonotype was counted many times. The chain couples TRBV28 to TRBJ2-1; 10 bases fit TRBD1. This CDR3 comprises 15 residues. CDR1 and CDR2 from the germline V gene are MDHEN and SYDVKM. V was pared by 6 bases and J by 4 bases, with 6 bases of the junction left unmatched. The CDR3 bases are TGTGCCAGCAGGCACCGGACAGGGGGTTACAATGAGCAGTTCTTC. Its translation is CASRHRTGGYNEQFF.

The table lists this clonotype with many counts. This chain uses TRBV6-6 with TRBJ2-7; D not certain. V gave up 6 bases and J gave up 2 bases, with 11 bases separating them. Per the germline V gene, CDR1 is MNHNY and CDR2 is SVGAGI (reference sequence). The CDR3 totals 13 residues. Here the CDR3 reads CASSHTLAYEQYF. The CDR3 DNA is TGTGCCAGCAGCCATACTCTAGCCTACGAGCAGTACTTC.

At least ten counts were recorded for this clonotype. The chain recombines TRBV10-2 with TRBJ2-7; TRBD2 is a possible D gene (5 bases). Per germline, CDR1 WSHSY and CDR2 SAAADI. The CDR3 extends over 19 amino acids. V lost 3 bases to trimming and J lost 2 bases, with 26 bases between them. The CDR3 DNA reads as TGCGCCAGCAGTGATTCCGGCCCGCTAGAGCGGATAAGACCCTACGAGCAGTACTTC. Amino acid sequence: CASSDSGPLERIRPYEQYF.

The V gene is TRBV27, the J gene TRBJ1-4, with a tentative D call TRBD1 (6 bases). The germline V gene encodes CDR1 MNHEY and CDR2 SMNVEV (reference sequence). CDR3 length: 17 residues. V dropped 4 bases and J dropped 2 bases, with 17 bases sitting between them. CDR3 nucleotides: TGTGCCAGCAGTTCGACAGGACCTACCCTCACTAATGAAAAACTGTTTTTT. This codes for CASSSTGPTLTNEKLFF.

By sample share, this clonotype is medium-sized. The chain joins TRBV12-5 to TRBJ1-5, with 7 nucleotides matching TRBD1. The germline V gene has CDR1 LGHNT and CDR2 FRNRAP. This CDR3 comprises 15 residues. V lost 5 bases to trimming and J lost 5 bases; unmatched junction nucleotides: 9. The CDR3 loop reads CASGPGQAVDQPQHF. CDR3 sequence (DNA): TGTGCTAGTGGTCCTGGACAGGCGGTGGATCAGCCCCAGCATTTT.